This T cell receptor (beta chain) originates from a study of blood T cell repertoires in COVID-19. This clone showed up just once. Germline values: CDR1 MNHEY, CDR2 SMNVEV (reference sequence). J lost 6 bases, V lost 4 bases, and 5 bases had no gene match. The CDR3 loop spans 15 amino acids. This table comes from immunoSEQ multiplex PCR, and its TCRdb copy is limited to in-frame clones, with some not included. The profile covers 80,000 to 130,000 clones, with 80% to 90% appearing a single time and 2% to 3% taken by the ten largest. The clonotype originates from a woman between 50 and 59 years old who had recovered from COVID-19. Sequenced sample: PBMCs or T cells enriched from blood (not recorded which). This chain joins TRBV27 and TRBJ2-1, with TRBD2 identical over 11 bases. The CDR3 nucleotides are TGTGCCAGCAGTTCCTTACTAGCGGGAGTCAATGAGCAGTTCTTC. It codes for CASSSLLAGVNEQFF.